The next 32 T cell receptor beta chains were all read from a single sample in a study of identical twins. TCRdb passed the 5' RACE reads through MiXCR, listing each CDR3 protein once. The sample yields hundreds of thousands of distinct CDR3 sequences, around 9.6% seen once. Material for sequencing was memory (CD45RO+) T cells sorted from blood. Source of these receptors: a woman aged 18-29 years in good health.

This clonotype was found many times. This chain uses TRBV24-1 with TRBJ2-1; D remains ambiguous. There are 12 residues in the CDR3. Deletions cut 6 bases from V and 7 bases from J, with 9 bases between. The germline CDR1 and CDR2 sequences are KGHDR and SFDVKD. CDR3 region: CATSSSANEQFF. The CDR3, as DNA: TGTGCCACCAGTTCCAGTGCAAATGAGCAGTTCTTC.

The chain combines TRBV20-1 with TRBJ1-1; maybe TRBD1 (5 bases). Trimming shortened V by 3 bases and J by 5 bases, and 13 bases separated the two germline ends. The length of the CDR3 is 13 residues. CDR1 is DFQATT, CDR2 SNEGSKA, per germline (reference sequence). Here the CDR3 reads CSASAGRETEAFF. In DNA form, the CDR3 reads TGCAGTGCTAGTGCAGGGAGGGAAACTGAAGCTTTCTTT.

This chain links TRBV10-3 with TRBJ2-7; a possible D gene is TRBD1 (6 bases). CDR1 is ENHRY and CDR2 is SYGVKD in the germline V gene. This CDR3 comprises 14 residues. The germline V and J ends were trimmed by 8 bases and 7 bases, with 21 bases remaining between them. The CDR3 DNA follows: TGTGCCATCTCCCCCGGGGACACGACTTGGGAGCAGTACTTC. As protein: CAISPGDTTWEQYF.

This clonotype was seen a handful of times. The chain carries TRBV7-9 and TRBJ2-1; D is undetermined. Trimming took off 3 bases at V and 7 bases at J, with 13 bases between the two ends. This CDR3 contains 14 residues. CDR1 and CDR2 from the germline V gene are SEHNR and FQNEAQ (reference sequence). The CDR3 spells CASSFGKDGNEQFF. CDR3 in DNA: TGTGCCAGCAGCTTTGGGAAAGACGGGAATGAGCAGTTCTTC. The whole variable domain, filled in from reference TRBV7-9 and TRBJ2-1, reads DTGVSQNPRHKITKRGQNVTFRCDPISEHNRLYWYRQTLGQGPEFLTYFQNEAQLEKSRLLSDRFSAERPKGSFSTLEIQRTEQGDSAMYLCASSFGKDGNEQFFGPGTRLTVL.

This sequence joins TRBV12-3 or TRBV12-4 and TRBJ2-1; D possibly uses TRBD1 or TRBD2 (5 bases each). V was pared by 5 bases and J by 0 bases, with 11 bases between. CDR3 length: 15 residues. The CDR3 DNA reads as TGTGCCAGCAGTAACCGGGGCAGCTCCTACAATGAGCAGTTCTTC. Translating gives CASSNRGSSYNEQFF.

CDR3 loop: CSVAGATGHSTDTQYF. CDR3 DNA sequence: TGCAGCGTAGCAGGGGCGACAGGGCACAGCACAGATACGCAGTATTTT. V usage is TRBV29-1 and J usage is TRBJ2-3, with 7 nucleotides matching TRBD1. Unmatched junction bases numbered 12, after V lost 6 bases and J lost 0 bases. This CDR3 has 16 amino acids. CDR1 SQVTM and CDR2 ANQGSEA come from the germline V gene.

This clonotype was counted between two and nine times. The rearrangement uses TRBV30 and TRBJ2-7; 7 nucleotides line up with TRBD1. The CDR3 consists of 13 residues. V dropped 5 bases and J dropped 0; count of bases not matched to a gene: 4. Germline CDR1 is GTSNPN and CDR2 is SVGIG (reference sequence). CDR3 DNA: TGTGCCTGGGCCGGACAGGACTCCTACGAGCAGTACTTC. Translation gives CAWAGQDSYEQYF.

V usage is TRBV11-2 and J usage is TRBJ2-7; D call uncertain. V lost 5 bases and J lost 0, with 17 bases in between. Per germline, CDR1 SGHAT and CDR2 FQNNGV. The CDR3 is made up of 16 amino acids. CDR3 in DNA: TGTGCCAGCAGCACTTCGACGCGACCCTTCTCCTACGAGCAGTACTTC. It codes for CASSTSTRPFSYEQYF.

This chain links TRBV6-6 with TRBJ1-2, with TRBD1 matching 8 bases. CDR1 and CDR2 (germline): MNHNY, SVGAGI (reference sequence). The ends lost 8 bases at V and 6 bases at J; junction bases unmatched: 5. CDR3 length: 12 residues. The CDR3 loop is CASRQGSDGYTF. The CDR3, as DNA: TGTGCCAGCCGACAGGGGTCGGATGGCTACACCTTC.

This sequence joins TRBV7-2 and TRBJ2-3; 10 bases map to TRBD1. Germline V lookup: CDR1 SGHTA, CDR2 FQGNSA. The CDR3 sequence is 16 residues long. J lost 1 base, V lost 7 bases, and 8 bases had no gene match. CDR3 in amino acids: CASKRQGAVGTDTQYF. The CDR3 DNA follows: TGTGCCAGCAAAAGACAGGGGGCGGTTGGCACAGATACGCAGTATTTT.

The chain combines TRBV20-1 with TRBJ2-1, with 10 bases identical to TRBD2. Germline V gives CDR1 DFQATT, CDR2 SNEGSKA (reference sequence). With V trimmed by 5 bases and J by 1 base, 14 bases remained unmatched. The CDR3 loop spans 18 amino acids. CDR3 DNA sequence: TGCAGTGCTGAGAGACTAGCGGGCCTTACCCGTTCCTACAATGAGCAGTTCTTC. Translating it yields CSAERLAGLTRSYNEQFF.

This clonotype was seen ten or more times. The chain combines TRBV20-1 with TRBJ2-5, with 13 bases identical to TRBD2. The V gene's germline CDR1 is DFQATT and CDR2 SNEGSKA (reference sequence). The CDR3 totals 15 residues. Unmatched junction bases numbered 6, after V lost 5 bases and J lost 3 bases. The CDR3 DNA reads as TGCAGTGCTGGAGGGACTAGCGGGGTAAAAGAGACCCAGTACTTC. Its translation: CSAGGTSGVKETQYF.

This clonotype showed up many times. The V call is TRBV20-1, the J call TRBJ2-7; 10 bases align to TRBD1. Looked up from germline, CDR1 is DFQATT and CDR2 is SNEGSKA (reference sequence). The CDR3 is 14 residues long. J gave up 2 bases and V 1 base, and 2 bases lay outside the gene matches. CDR3 nucleotide sequence: TGCAGTGCTAGAGCCGGGACAGGGGCCTACGAGCAGTACTTC. Translating it yields CSARAGTGAYEQYF.

CDR3 sequence: CASEDQGGKLFF. The CDR3 DNA follows: TGTGCCAGCGAGGACCAGGGCGGAAAACTGTTTTTT. The rearrangement uses TRBV6-5 and TRBJ1-4; perhaps TRBD1 as D (5 bases). The germline V gene encodes CDR1 MNHEY and CDR2 SVGAGI. This CDR3 is built from 12 residues. The V gene lost 8 bases and the J gene lost 10 bases, with 14 bases spanning the gap.

This clonotype was recorded at least ten times. The chain has TRBV7-8 and TRBJ1-2; D is unclear. The CDR3 loop spans 15 amino acids. Trimming stripped 2 bases from V and 5 bases from J, with 15 bases between. Germline V gene sequence: CDR1 SGHVS, CDR2 FQNEAQ. The CDR3 nucleotides are TGTGCCAGCAGCTTATATGGCCGTGATTCTTATGGCTACACCTTC. It encodes CASSLYGRDSYGYTF.

The sample holds a few counts of this clonotype. The V call is TRBV3-1, the J call TRBJ2-5; D call uncertain. The CDR3 covers 17 residues. The V end lost 0 bases, the J end lost 0 bases, and 14 bases lay between the germline ends. Germline V lookup: CDR1 LGHDT, CDR2 YNNKEL (reference sequence). The CDR3 coding sequence is TGTGCCAGCAGCCAAGATCTCCTCGGAACTTACCAAGAGACCCAGTACTTC. Encoded protein: CASSQDLLGTYQETQYF.

This clonotype was observed many times. CDR3 region: CASRPPRTGDTGELFF. The CDR3 DNA reads TGTGCCAGCAGGCCTCCACGAACAGGGGACACCGGGGAGCTGTTTTTT. The chain combines TRBV6-2 or TRBV6-3 with TRBJ2-2; 7 bases align to TRBD1. Germline V lookup: CDR1 MNHEY, CDR2 SVGEGT. The CDR3 is 16 residues long. V was pared by 6 bases and J by 3 bases, with 10 bases of the junction left unmatched.

The chain combines TRBV6-1 with TRBJ2-1; 7 bases are a match to TRBD1. The germline V gene encodes CDR1 MNHNS and CDR2 SASEGT. The V and J ends lost 6 bases and 10 bases, in that order; junction bases with no gene match: 18. CDR3 size: 16 residues. The chain's CDR3 is CASRTDRAHLNWEQFF. CDR3 DNA sequence: TGTGCCAGCAGGACCGACAGGGCCCACCTCAATTGGGAGCAGTTCTTC.

This clonotype came up a few times. The rearrangement links TRBV20-1 to TRBJ1-1; D is unresolved. Germline V gene lookup returns CDR1 DFQATT and CDR2 SNEGSKA (reference sequence). The ends were cut back, 2 bases at V and 0 bases at J, with 7 bases in the middle. CDR3 length: 13 amino acids. The CDR3 protein is CSARQDLNTEAFF. The DNA for the CDR3 is TGCAGTGCTAGACAGGACTTGAACACTGAAGCTTTCTTT.

This clonotype was found a few times. The chain combines TRBV7-8 with TRBJ1-6, with 8 bases lining up with TRBD1. Germline loops: CDR1 SGHVS, CDR2 FQNEAQ. The CDR3 spans 18 residues. After removal of 5 bases from V and 10 bases from J, the junction contained 19 bases not matched to a gene. This CDR3 is CASSGTGQGRGQNSPLHF. The DNA for the CDR3 is TGTGCCAGCAGCGGCACCGGACAGGGTCGGGGGCAAAACTCACCCCTCCACTTT.

This clonotype has at least ten counts. CDR3 DNA: TGTGCCAGCTCACCCGTCTCCCCGACCTACGAGCAGTACTTC. Amino acids: CASSPVSPTYEQYF. The chain carries TRBV18 and TRBJ2-7; D is unclear. V shed 3 bases and J shed 2 bases, with 11 bases lying between them. The CDR3 has 14 amino acids. Germline loops: CDR1 KGHSH, CDR2 LQKENI.

The V and J genes are TRBV7-2 and TRBJ1-5, with a possible D match to TRBD1 (5 bases). This CDR3 contains 16 residues. Germline assignment: CDR1 SGHTA and CDR2 FQGNSA. The ends were cut back, 4 bases at V and 6 bases at J, with 19 bases in the middle. The CDR3 DNA follows: TGTGCCAGCAGCTCGACCGTGGGGGATCAGGGTCAGCCCCAGCATTTT. It encodes CASSSTVGDQGQPQHF.

The V gene is TRBV6-5, the J gene TRBJ2-7; the D gene is possibly TRBD2 (5 bases). Germline CDR1 is MNHEY and CDR2 is SVGAGI. V was pared by 2 bases and J by 5 bases, with 19 bases between. The CDR3 runs 16 residues. The CDR3 DNA reads TGTGCCAGCAGTTACGGTTCGGTGCTGGGGAGCCACGAGCAGTACTTC. Translating gives CASSYGSVLGSHEQYF.

This chain connects TRBV7-7 to TRBJ2-2; 7 nucleotides line up with TRBD2. This CDR3 contains 15 residues. J gave up 4 bases and V 8 bases, and 10 bases lay outside the gene matches. CDR1 and CDR2 (germline): SSHAT, FNYEAQ (reference sequence). DNA for the CDR3: TGTGCCAGCGGCGGCGGGAGTCAGGTCACCGGGGAGCTGTTTTTT. Translated: CASGGGSQVTGELFF.

This clonotype was observed a few times. The J gene is TRBJ1-1, the V gene TRBV7-2, with unresolved D. CDR3 size: 13 residues. Trimming took 3 bases from V and 11 from J, leaving 16 bases between them. Germline V CDR1 and CDR2: SGHTA, FQGNSA. The CDR3 reads CASSLSSGETAFF. The DNA of the CDR3 is TGTGCCAGCAGCTTGTCTTCAGGAGAGACGGCTTTCTTT.

CDR3 in amino acids: CAGAFLDEQFF. The CDR3 coding sequence is TGTGCCGGTGCATTCCTTGATGAGCAGTTCTTC. This chain joins TRBV2 and TRBJ2-1; the D is unclear. CDR1 is SNHLY and CDR2 is FYNNEI in the germline V gene. V was cut by 11 bases and J by 8 bases, with 13 bases left in between. This CDR3 region has 11 residues.

The J gene is TRBJ1-4, the V gene TRBV20-1, with D uncertain. Trimming cost V 0 bases and J 4 bases, with 6 bases left between them. This CDR3 region has 13 residues. CDR1 and CDR2 (germline): DFQATT, SNEGSKA (reference sequence). The CDR3, as DNA: TGCAGTGCTAGAGAGGTTAATAATGAAAAACTGTTTTTT. This gives the protein CSAREVNNEKLFF.

This clonotype showed up many times. The J gene is TRBJ1-6, the V gene TRBV7-2, with TRBD1 identical over 10 bases. The CDR3 is made up of 16 amino acids. Germline V gene sequence: CDR1 SGHTA, CDR2 FQGNSA. The trim removed 1 base at V and 13 bases at J, leaving 10 bases unmatched. CDR3: CASSLGLGTGARPLHF. DNA for the CDR3: TGTGCCAGCAGCTTAGGTCTCGGGACAGGGGCTCGTCCCCTCCACTTT.

In its sample, this clonotype was seen many times. V gene TRBV15 combines with J gene TRBJ2-7; TRBD2 agrees at 11 bases. V was pared by 1 base and J by 2 bases, with 7 bases of the junction left unmatched. Germline V CDR1 and CDR2: LNHNV, YYDKDF (reference sequence). This CDR3 spans 17 amino acids. CDR3 residues: CATSRGLAGNGAYEQYF. CDR3 coding DNA: TGTGCCACCAGCAGAGGACTAGCGGGAAACGGTGCCTACGAGCAGTACTTC.

The chain links TRBV20-1 to TRBJ2-7; the D gene could be TRBD1 or TRBD2 (6 bases each). Trimming removed 5 bases from V and 5 bases from J, with 19 bases in between. This CDR3 spans 14 amino acids. The germline V gene has CDR1 DFQATT and CDR2 SNEGSKA (reference sequence). The CDR3 sequence: CSAAPTGARHEQYF. CDR3 bases: TGCAGTGCTGCACCCACGGGGGCTAGGCACGAGCAGTACTTC.

This clonotype was observed a few times. V and J are TRBV2 and TRBJ2-6; 7 nucleotides line up with TRBD1. V lost 5 bases and J lost 4; bases outside the gene matches: 5. The germline CDR1 and CDR2 sequences are SNHLY and FYNNEI. This CDR3 comprises 15 residues. CDR3 sequence reads: CASSTGVRGANVLTF. The CDR3 nucleotides read TGTGCCAGCAGTACAGGGGTGAGGGGGGCCAACGTCCTGACTTTC.

The chain employs TRBV10-3 and TRBJ2-3, with TRBD2 matching 8 bases. V lost 8 bases and J lost 2; bases outside the gene matches: 15. CDR1 and CDR2 from the germline V gene are ENHRY and SYGVKD. The CDR3 sequence is 17 residues long. The CDR3 is CAISSPSSGGFTDTQYF. The DNA for the CDR3 is TGTGCCATCTCCAGCCCGTCGAGCGGGGGCTTCACAGATACGCAGTATTTT.